Listed here are 20 T cell receptor beta chains from one sample, sequenced in a study of regulatory T cells in long-lasting Graves disease. The TCR beta library used iRepertoire HTBI primers with Arm-PCR amplification of CDR3. A single record per CDR3 protein comes from TCRdb applying MiXCR to the multiplex PCR reads. The table records some 430,000 distinct CDR3 sequences, 20% to 25% of them present only once. Noted time point: persistent/refractory GD, antithyroid drugs over 5 years with positive TRAb. The TCR library was made from RNA extracted from PBMCs. The material sequenced was peripheral blood mononuclear cells (PBMCs), taken when the disease was refractory, from a patient treated with antithyroid drugs. These receptors were collected from a female donor with Graves disease.

This chain links TRBV7-2 with TRBJ1-5, with TRBD1 identical over 9 bases. This CDR3 contains 16 residues. Germline CDR1 is SGHTA and CDR2 is FQGNSA. Germline trimming cut 0 bases from V and 7 bases from J; bases unmatched to any gene: 7. The CDR3 loop reads CASSLATGGEGQPQHF. CDR3 DNA: TGTGCCAGCAGCTTAGCCACAGGGGGCGAAGGACAGCCCCAGCATTTT.

This sequence joins TRBV29-1 and TRBJ2-7; TRBD1 might be the D (5 bases). Trimming removed 8 bases at V and 6 bases at J, with 17 bases between. The CDR3 sequence is 12 residues long. Germline V CDR1 and CDR2: SQVTM, ANQGSEA. The DNA for the CDR3 is TGCAGCACCCATGGGCCAGGGCCCGAGCAGTACTTC. It is translated as CSTHGPGPEQYF.

This clonotype was seen at least ten times. The chain employs TRBV13 and TRBJ1-1; 7 bases match TRBD1. The length of the CDR3 is 14 residues. The V and J ends lost 5 bases and 8 bases, in that order; junction bases with no gene match: 11. Germline V CDR1 and CDR2: PRHDT, FYEKMQ (reference sequence). CDR3 coding DNA: TGTGCCAGCAGCCTTACAGACAGGGCGAGAGAAGCTTTCTTT. It yields the protein CASSLTDRAREAFF.

The chain recombines TRBV4-1 with TRBJ2-7; 7 nucleotides line up with TRBD2. Trimming at V came to 4 bases and at J to 2 bases, leaving 8 bases not matched to a gene. Germline CDR1 MGHRA, CDR2 YSYEKL. This CDR3 region has 15 residues. This chain's CDR3 is CASSPLPSGTYEQYF. The CDR3, as DNA: TGCGCCAGCAGCCCACTTCCTAGCGGAACCTACGAGCAGTACTTC.

Only a few counts were recorded for this clonotype. The chain has TRBV3-1 and TRBJ1-2; D is uncertain. V shed 1 base and J shed 8 bases, with 11 bases lying between them. Germline CDR1 and CDR2: LGHDT and YNNKEL (reference sequence). CDR3 length: 13 amino acids. The DNA of the CDR3 is TGTGCCAGCAGCCAAGGCCCCTCTGGAGGCTACACCTTC. It encodes CASSQGPSGGYTF.

This clonotype was picked up a small number of times. The chain recombines TRBV6-1 with TRBJ1-5, with a possible D match to TRBD1 (6 bases). Trimming left V 7 bases short and J 3 bases short, with 13 bases between. The CDR3 is 14 residues long. Germline lookup yields CDR1 MNHNS and CDR2 SASEGT. CDR3 bases: TGTGCCAGCACCGTAACAGGGCCCAATCAGCCCCAGCATTTT. It is translated as CASTVTGPNQPQHF.

This clonotype was counted at least ten times. The chain employs TRBV12-3 or TRBV12-4 and TRBJ1-1, with no clear D. This CDR3 is 14 amino acids long. Trimming took off 3 bases at V and 4 bases at J, with 12 bases between the two ends. The CDR3 DNA follows: TGTGCCAGCAGTTTTACAGACGGAGGCACTGAAGCTTTCTTT. The encoded protein is CASSFTDGGTEAFF.

Of note for this clonotype: A read error may explain this, as a much larger clone is one base away. The J gene is TRBJ2-7, the V gene TRBV7-2, with TRBD2 matching over 7 bases. Germline CDR1 is SGHTA and CDR2 is FQGNSA. Unmatched junction bases numbered 6, after V lost 4 bases and J lost 6 bases. The CDR3 is 13 residues long. CDR3 nucleotide sequence: TGTGCCAGCAGCTCAGGGACTATGGGCGAGCAGTACTTC. This gives the protein CASSSGTMGEQYF.

With regard to this clonotype: A much more abundant neighbour one base away suggests this may be a read error. The chain combines TRBV6-1 with TRBJ1-4; 9 bases match TRBD1. The CDR3 covers 15 residues. Looked up from germline, CDR1 is MNHNS and CDR2 is SASEGT. Trimming cost V 5 bases and J 5 bases; bases outside gene matches: 6. Here the CDR3 reads CASSHGDRENEKLFF. CDR3 bases: TGTGCCAGCAGTCACGGGGACAGGGAGAATGAAAAACTGTTTTTT.

Points on this clonotype: This sequence may be a read error, since a much larger clone differs from it by one base. The J gene is TRBJ1-4, the V gene TRBV5-1; 7 bases line up with TRBD1. The CDR3 has 15 residues. The V gene's germline CDR1 is SGHRS and CDR2 YFSETQ. The CDR3 protein is CASSFTQGQREKPFF. The CDR3 bases are TGCGCCAGCAGCTTCACACAGGGGCAGCGGGAAAAACCGTTTTTT.

The sample holds many counts of this clonotype. V usage is TRBV7-9 and J usage is TRBJ1-2; D call uncertain. V shed 4 bases and J shed 7 bases, with 16 bases lying between them. Germline loops: CDR1 SEHNR, CDR2 FQNEAQ (reference sequence). This CDR3 contains 14 residues. The CDR3 nucleotides are TGTGCCAGCAGCTCTGGAGTAACTTTAGGTGGCTACACCTTC. This codes for CASSSGVTLGGYTF.

This clonotype was seen a handful of times. The chain combines TRBV12-5 with TRBJ2-2, with 10 nucleotides matching TRBD2. Looked up from germline, CDR1 is LGHNT and CDR2 is FRNRAP. The CDR3 has 13 residues. After removal of 7 bases from V and 11 bases from J, the junction contained 7 bases not matched to a gene. DNA of the CDR3: TGTGCTAGTGTCCAAGCGGGAGGGCTTGAGCTGTTTTTT. Its translation: CASVQAGGLELFF.

This clonotype has ten or more counts. The chain uses TRBV10-3 and TRBJ2-5; TRBD2 aligns across 10 bases. Looked up from germline, CDR1 is ENHRY and CDR2 is SYGVKD. J lost 5 bases, V lost 3 bases, and 6 bases had no gene match. This CDR3 comprises 15 residues. The CDR3: CAISDQGLARETQYF. The CDR3 DNA reads TGTGCCATCAGTGATCAGGGACTAGCGAGGGAGACCCAGTACTTC.

J is TRBJ1-1 and V is TRBV19; a weak D match, TRBD1 (5 bases). Trimming pared 2 bases from V and 2 bases from J, leaving 12 bases between. This CDR3 has 15 residues. Germline CDR1 reads LNHDA; CDR2 reads SQIVND (reference sequence). CDR3 sequence (DNA): TGTGCCAGTAGTATAACTGGCGGGGGAAACACTGAAGCTTTCTTT. It translates to CASSITGGGNTEAFF.

This clonotype was detected ten times or more. The chain couples TRBV12-3 or TRBV12-4 to TRBJ1-1, with D unclear. Deletions cut 6 bases from V and 1 base from J, with 9 bases between. This CDR3 region has 13 residues. The CDR3 protein is CASRLDGNTEAFF. Written as DNA, the CDR3 is TGTGCCAGCAGACTGGACGGGAACACTGAAGCTTTCTTT.

The rearrangement links TRBV7-8 to TRBJ1-4, with D possibly TRBD1 on 6 matching bases. CDR1 is SGHVS, CDR2 FQNEAQ, per germline. This CDR3 region has 17 residues. V shed 5 bases and J shed 8 bases, with 24 bases lying between them. Here the CDR3 DNA reads TGTGCCAGCAGCCCGTACCGGGACAACGGGCGGGGGGAAAAACTGTTTTTT. Translated, it gives CASSPYRDNGRGEKLFF. Together with reference TRBV7-8 and TRBJ1-4, the CDR3 gives the full variable domain: GAGVSQSPRYKVAKRGQDVALRCDPISGHVSLFWYQQALGQGPEFLTYFQNEAQLDKSGLPSDRFFAERPEGSVSTLKIQRTQQEDSAVYLCASSPYRDNGRGEKLFFGSGTQLSVL.

The sample holds many counts of this clonotype. The chain uses TRBV6-2 or TRBV6-3 and TRBJ1-2, with 7 bases identical to TRBD1. There are 14 residues in the CDR3. Germline V gives CDR1 MNHEY, CDR2 SVGEGT. With V trimmed by 8 bases and J by 5 bases, 11 bases remained unmatched. The DNA for the CDR3 is TGTGCCAGCGTTACACCGGGACAGAGTTATGGCTACACCTTC. This codes for CASVTPGQSYGYTF.

This clonotype has a count of ten or more. The chain couples TRBV6-1 to TRBJ1-4, with D maybe TRBD1 (6 bases). The CDR3 is made up of 14 amino acids. Germline V gene sequence: CDR1 MNHNS, CDR2 SASEGT. Trimming shortened V by 5 bases and J by 6 bases, and 13 bases separated the two germline ends. The CDR3 region has the DNA TGTGCCAGCAGTACCAGGGGCAGAGATGAAAAACTGTTTTTT. Translated: CASSTRGRDEKLFF.

At least ten counts were recorded for this clonotype. The chain joins TRBV12-3 or TRBV12-4 to TRBJ1-2, with a possible D match to TRBD1 (5 bases). V was pared by 6 bases and J by 0 bases, with 8 bases between. This CDR3 comprises 13 residues. The DNA of the CDR3 is TGTGCCAGCAGCCCGGGACCTAACTATGGCTACACCTTC. Encoded protein: CASSPGPNYGYTF.

In this sample, this clonotype turned up many times. The chain has TRBV6-1 and TRBJ1-1, with TRBD1 matching 8 bases. The CDR3 covers 15 residues. V trimming: 6 bases; J trimming: 1 base; junction bases outside the gene matches: 7. Germline CDR1 is MNHNS and CDR2 is SASEGT. The CDR3 DNA reads TGTGCCAGCAGCCCAGGACAGGGCGGGAACACTGAAGCTTTCTTT. It specifies CASSPGQGGNTEAFF.